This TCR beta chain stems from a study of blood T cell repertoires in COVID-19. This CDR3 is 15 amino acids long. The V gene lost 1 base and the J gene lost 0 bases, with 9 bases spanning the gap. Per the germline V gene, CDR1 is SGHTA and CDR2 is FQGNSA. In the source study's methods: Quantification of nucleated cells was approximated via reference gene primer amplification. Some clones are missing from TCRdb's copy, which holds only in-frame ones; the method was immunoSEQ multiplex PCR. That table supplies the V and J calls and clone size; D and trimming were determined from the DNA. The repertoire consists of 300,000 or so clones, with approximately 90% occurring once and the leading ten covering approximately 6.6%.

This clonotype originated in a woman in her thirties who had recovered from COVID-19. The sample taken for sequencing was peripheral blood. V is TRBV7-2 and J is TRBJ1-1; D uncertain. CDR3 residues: CASSLVSSVNTEAFF. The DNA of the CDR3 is TGTGCCAGCAGCTTAGTCTCCAGTGTGAACACTGAAGCTTTCTTT. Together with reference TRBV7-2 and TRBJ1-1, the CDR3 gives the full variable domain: GAGVSQSPSNKVTEKGKDVELRCDPISGHTALYWYRQSLGQGLEFLIYFQGNSAPDKSGLPSDRFSAERTGGSVSTLTIQRTQQEDSAVYLCASSLVSSVNTEAFFGQGTRLTVV.